This T cell receptor (beta chain) is from a study of T cells in Graves' hyperthyroidism and ophthalmopathy. In its sample, this clonotype was seen many times. The germline V and J ends were trimmed by 6 bases and 0 bases, with 12 bases remaining between them. Germline-derived CDR1 and CDR2 are SNHLY and FYNNEI. The CDR3 sequence is 16 residues long. The TCR beta CDR3 regions underwent amplification using RNA transcripts as the source. A set of HTBI primers served as the primers for a first-round RT-PCR of the TCR CDR3. TCRdb redid the calling of the multiplex PCR reads with MiXCR, one entry per CDR3 protein. The sample includes around 600,000 distinct CDR3 sequences, about 45% of them seen just once.

Sequenced: peripheral blood or thyroid tissue (not recorded which). The TCR sequence derives from an adult man with Graves' disease, either hyperthyroidism or ophthalmopathy (not recorded which). The genes are TRBV2 and TRBJ1-6; no definite D call. CDR3 sequence: CASSLRASSYNSPLHF. DNA for the CDR3: TGTGCCAGCAGCTTAAGAGCAAGCTCCTATAATTCACCCCTCCACTTT.